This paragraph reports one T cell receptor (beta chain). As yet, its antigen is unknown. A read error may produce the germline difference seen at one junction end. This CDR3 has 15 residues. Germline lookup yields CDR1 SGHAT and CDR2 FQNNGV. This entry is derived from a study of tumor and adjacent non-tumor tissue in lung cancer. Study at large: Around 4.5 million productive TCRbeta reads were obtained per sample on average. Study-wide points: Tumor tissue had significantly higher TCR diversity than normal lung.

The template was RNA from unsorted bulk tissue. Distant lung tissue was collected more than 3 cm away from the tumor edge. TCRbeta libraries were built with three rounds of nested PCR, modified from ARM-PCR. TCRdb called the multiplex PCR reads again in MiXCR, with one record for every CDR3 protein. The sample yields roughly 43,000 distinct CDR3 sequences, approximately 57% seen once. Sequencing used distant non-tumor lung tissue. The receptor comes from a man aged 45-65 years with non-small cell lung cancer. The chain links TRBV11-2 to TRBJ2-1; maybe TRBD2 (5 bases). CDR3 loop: CAGSLERFGSNEQLF. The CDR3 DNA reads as TGTGCCGGCAGCTTAGAGCGGTTCGGCAGCAATGAGCAGTTATTC.